This record looks at one T cell receptor (beta chain) sequence and its context. Sequenced by immunoSEQ multiplex PCR; TCRdb stores in-frame clones only, minus some. The sample lists about 38,000 clones; around four fifths were seen once. These data belong to a study of PD-L1 blockade in urothelial cancer. Turning to the study itself: The patients' atezolizumab therapy, 1,200 mg intravenously every 3 weeks, started at some point between 2013 and 2014. Analysis of blood occurred 3 weeks (second dose) and 6 weeks after treatment start.

Time point given: pretreatment peripheral blood. Each patient gave between 1 and 8 samples, pretreatment and on-treatment. The TCR sequence derives from a man older than 75 with urothelial cancer. Here the sequenced sample was PBMCs, taken around atezolizumab (anti-PD-L1) treatment.

The CDR3 protein is CASSVGGARANEQFF. DNA of the CDR3: TGTGCCAGCTCAGTCGGTGGGGCCAGGGCCAATGAGCAGTTCTTC. The chain links TRBV18 to TRBJ2-1; D is possibly TRBD1 (5 bases). The CDR3 has 15 amino acids. Germline V CDR1 and CDR2: KGHSH, LQKENI. Trimming removed 5 bases at V and 6 bases at J, with 17 bases between.